What follows are 17 T cell receptor beta chains derived from one specimen sequenced in a study of T-cell reconstitution after alpha-beta-depleted transplantation in children. Unique molecular identifiers tagged the TCRbeta library. TCRdb itself ran the PCR reads through MiXCR, one entry per CDR3 protein. The data show approximately 230,000 distinct CDR3 sequences, about 23% seen once. The material was PBMCs, obtained before TCRalphabeta/CD19-depleted stem cell transplant. The receptors stem from a girl aged 2 to 9 with Fanconi anemia, due to receive a stem cell transplant.

There are many counts of this clonotype. This chain connects TRBV5-1 to TRBJ1-4; no clear D gene. This CDR3 has 14 amino acids. V gave up 0 bases and J gave up 11 bases, with 14 bases separating them. Germline lookup yields CDR1 SGHRS and CDR2 YFSETQ. This CDR3 reads CASSLEGSGGKLFF. DNA for the CDR3: TGCGCCAGCAGCTTGGAAGGGTCGGGAGGCAAACTGTTTTTT.

J is TRBJ1-2 and V is TRBV7-3; D is possibly TRBD1 (5 bases). Per the germline V gene, CDR1 is SGHTA and CDR2 is FQGTGA. V lost 0 bases and J lost 5, with 7 bases in between. The CDR3 has 13 amino acids. CDR3 bases: TGTGCCAGCAGCTTAACGCCAGGGTATGGCTACACCTTC. Its protein product is CASSLTPGYGYTF.

The chain joins TRBV15 to TRBJ2-2, with a tentative D call TRBD2 (6 bases). This CDR3 has 15 amino acids. Deletions cut 3 bases from V and 1 base from J, with 9 bases between. Germline V gene sequence: CDR1 LNHNV, CDR2 YYDKDF (reference sequence). The DNA of the CDR3 is TGTGCCACCAGCAGGGAGCGGGTGAACACCGGGGAGCTGTTTTTT. Its translation: CATSRERVNTGELFF.

There are a few counts of this clonotype. This sequence joins TRBV5-1 and TRBJ2-3; 7 bases map to TRBD1. The CDR3 consists of 15 residues. Germline lookup yields CDR1 SGHRS and CDR2 YFSETQ. Trimming removed 3 bases from V and 3 bases from J; junction bases left unmatched: 7. For the CDR3, the DNA is TGCGCCAGCAGCTCGACAGGGTATGGAACAGATACGCAGTATTTT. Protein sequence: CASSSTGYGTDTQYF.

This clonotype was recorded a few times. The chain carries TRBV28 and TRBJ2-3; TRBD2 aligns across 7 bases. V was pared by 1 base and J by 3 bases, with 7 bases of the junction left unmatched. The germline gives CDR1 MDHEN, CDR2 SYDVKM. The CDR3 runs to 16 residues. The DNA for the CDR3 is TGTGCCAGCAGTTTATACGGCGGGAGAAGGACAGATACGCAGTATTTT. It yields the protein CASSLYGGRRTDTQYF.

This clonotype has at least ten counts. The V and J genes are TRBV12-3 or TRBV12-4 and TRBJ2-3, with TRBD1 identical over 9 bases. The CDR3 runs to 15 residues. V lost 3 bases to trimming and J lost 3 bases; unmatched junction nucleotides: 4. As DNA, the CDR3 is TGTGCCAGCAGTTTGAGGGGACAGGGAACAGATACGCAGTATTTT. Protein: CASSLRGQGTDTQYF.

This clonotype has a count of ten or more. The rearrangement uses TRBV29-1 and TRBJ2-3, with a possible D match to TRBD1 (5 bases). Germline CDR1 and CDR2: SQVTM and ANQGSEA. Trimming cost V 2 bases and J 0 bases, with 6 bases left between them. The CDR3 extends over 13 amino acids. This chain's CDR3 is CSVERTSTDTQYF. The CDR3 DNA reads TGCAGCGTTGAAAGGACAAGCACAGATACGCAGTATTTT.

The chain recombines TRBV20-1 with TRBJ2-1, with 7 nucleotides matching TRBD2. This CDR3 spans 14 amino acids. Germline-derived CDR1 and CDR2 are DFQATT and SNEGSKA (reference sequence). J gave up 5 bases and V 3 bases, and 7 bases lay outside the gene matches. In DNA form, the CDR3 reads TGCAGTGCTAGGACTAGCCAAGGACACAATGAGCAGTTCTTC. This sequence encodes CSARTSQGHNEQFF.

This clonotype was recorded at least ten times. The V call is TRBV9, the J call TRBJ2-7, with TRBD2 identical over 10 bases. V gave up 5 bases and J gave up 7 bases; unmatched junction bases: 9. This CDR3 is 14 amino acids long. The germline CDR1 and CDR2 sequences are SGDLS and YYNGEE. The CDR3, as DNA: TGTGCCAGCAGTGAGAGCGGGAGGGCCGGAGAGCAGTACTTC. Its translation: CASSESGRAGEQYF.

This clonotype showed up just a few times. The chain employs TRBV20-1 and TRBJ2-5; D is unclear. The CDR3 runs 10 residues. The V gene lost 3 bases and the J gene lost 8 bases, with 7 bases spanning the gap. Germline V CDR1 and CDR2: DFQATT, SNEGSKA (reference sequence). CDR3 sequence: CSASTITQYF. The CDR3 bases are TGCAGTGCTAGTACCATCACCCAGTACTTC.

The chain is built from TRBV24-1 and TRBJ2-2; D unclear. The CDR3 is 14 residues long. Per the germline V gene, CDR1 is KGHDR and CDR2 is SFDVKD. V lost 0 bases, J lost 4 bases, and 5 bases lay in between. The CDR3 DNA is TGTGCCACCAGTGATTTGCATACCACCGGGGAGCTGTTTTTT. Translated: CATSDLHTTGELFF.

At least ten counts were recorded for this clonotype. The V and J genes are TRBV7-2 and TRBJ2-3; 8 bases are a match to TRBD1. V shed 2 bases, J shed 5 bases, and the junction held 3 bases outside the gene matches. The CDR3 is 14 amino acids. Germline CDR1 is SGHTA and CDR2 is FQGNSA. The CDR3 is CASSLRTGLDTQYF. CDR3 bases: TGTGCCAGCAGCTTACGGACAGGGCTAGATACGCAGTATTTT.

The count of this clonotype is one. The chain joins TRBV29-1 to TRBJ2-7; weak D call: TRBD1 (6 bases). Trimming removed 5 bases from V and 0 bases from J, with 17 bases in between. Germline V gene data show CDR1 as SQVTM and CDR2 as ANQGSEA. CDR3 length: 15 residues. The CDR3 DNA is TGCAGCGTTCATTGGGTAGGGGACAACTCCTACGAGCAGTACTTC. As protein: CSVHWVGDNSYEQYF.

There are many counts of this clonotype. This chain joins TRBV29-1 and TRBJ2-7; D unresolved. V gave up 2 bases and J gave up 6 bases, with 14 bases separating them. CDR1 is SQVTM, CDR2 ANQGSEA, per germline. The CDR3 has 13 residues. CDR3 DNA sequence: TGCAGCGTTGAATTCTCTGGGTCGAGCGAGCAGTACTTC. Protein: CSVEFSGSSEQYF.

This clonotype has ten or more counts. The V call is TRBV12-3 or TRBV12-4, the J call TRBJ2-5; 13 bases are a match to TRBD2. Losses at the gene ends were 6 bases for V and 4 bases for J; bases not matched to a gene: 5. CDR3 length equals 15 residues. The CDR3 here is CASSWTSGSAETQYF. The CDR3 DNA reads as TGTGCCAGCAGCTGGACTAGCGGGAGTGCAGAGACCCAGTACTTC.

At least ten counts were recorded for this clonotype. The genes are TRBV29-1 and TRBJ1-1; D might be TRBD1 (6 bases). The CDR3 has 13 amino acids. Germline assignment: CDR1 SQVTM and CDR2 ANQGSEA. V gave up 6 bases and J gave up 2 bases, with 13 bases separating them. CDR3 amino acids: CSVVGTTNTEAFF. CDR3 in DNA: TGCAGCGTCGTTGGGACAACCAACACTGAAGCTTTCTTT.

V and J are TRBV7-6 and TRBJ2-1, with TRBD2 matching 15 bases. Germline values: CDR1 SGHVS, CDR2 FNYEAQ. With V trimmed by 4 bases and J by 2 bases, 6 bases remained unmatched. This CDR3 contains 18 residues. The chain's CDR3 is CASSYGLAGGHTYNEQFF. Written as DNA, the CDR3 is TGTGCCAGCAGCTACGGACTAGCGGGAGGGCATACCTACAATGAGCAGTTCTTC.